This is a list of T cell receptor beta chains from one sample in a study of T cell responses to AZD1222 COVID-19 vaccine. Measured with immunoSEQ multiplex PCR; TCRdb has only the in-frame clones, and not every one. The table shows 190,000 or so clones, with approximately 90% occurring only once. The starting material was peripheral blood, obtained 28 days after the second AZD1222 dose. The receptors were sampled from an adult who received the AZD1222 COVID-19 vaccine. Each CDR3 is given with its conserved first and last residue. The order of the fields is D gene, clone size, J gene, V gene, CDR3 protein, CDR3 DNA. A D gene is named only where the DNA matches it firmly. Only part of the rows carry a size: once, few, many, or a class if the clone is expanded.

. | . | TRBJ2-6 | TRBV5-4 | CASSTQGMGGSGANVLTF | TGTGCCAGCAGCACCCAGGGGATGGGAGGCTCTGGGGCCAACGTCCTGACTTTC
. | . | TRBJ1-2 | TRBV24-1 | CATSDNLRDYGYTF | TGTGCCACCAGTGACAATCTCAGGGACTATGGCTACACCTTC
. | . | TRBJ2-7 | TRBV7-2 | CASSWDFQTYEQCF | TGTGCCAGCAGTTGGGACTTCCAAACCTACGAGCAGTGCTTC
. | . | TRBJ2-5 | TRBV5-1 | CASSLVPAETQYF | TGCGCCAGCAGCTTGGTTCCGGCGGAGACCCAGTACTTC
. | . | TRBJ2-1 | TRBV7-7 | CASSLGAGDEQFF | TGTGCTAGCAGCTTAGGAGCTGGAGATGAGCAGTTCTTC
. | . | TRBJ1-5 | TRBV19 | CASRGPPASNQPQHF | TGTGCCAGTAGGGGACCTCCCGCTAGTAATCAGCCCCAGCATTTT
. | . | TRBJ2-7 | TRBV12-3/TRBV12-4 | CASSFAETGEQYF | TGTGCCAGCAGTTTTGCTGAAACGGGGGAGCAGTACTTC
. | . | TRBJ1-5 | TRBV28 | CASSFEQPQHF | TGTGCCAGCAGTTTTGAGCAGCCCCAGCATTTT
TRBD2 | . | TRBJ2-7 | TRBV15 | CATSIFRLREGRYEQYF | TGTGCCACCAGCATCTTCCGGCTGCGGGAGGGCCGGTACGAGCAGTACTTC
. | . | TRBJ2-7 | TRBV5-1 | CASSPQGYEQYF | TGCGCCAGCAGCCCTCAAGGCTACGAGCAGTACTTC
. | . | TRBJ2-6 | TRBV12-5 | CASGRGEPGANVLTF | TGTGCTAGTGGCCGAGGTGAGCCTGGGGCCAACGTCCTGACTTTC
. | . | TRBJ1-2 | TRBV6-2/TRBV6-3 | CASSYSHRDRYTF | TGTGCCAGCAGTTACTCGCACAGGGATCGCTACACCTTC
. | . | TRBJ2-7 | TRBV5-6 | CASSLNKFRYGLYEQYF | TGTGCCAGCAGCTTGAATAAGTTCAGGTATGGCTTATACGAGCAGTACTTC
. | . | TRBJ1-5 | TRBV2 | CASTADYQPQHF | TGTGCCAGCACGGCAGATTATCAGCCCCAGCATTTT
TRBD1 | . | TRBJ1-4 | TRBV28 | CASSQRGQPNEKLFF | TGTGCCAGCAGTCAGCGGGGACAGCCTAATGAAAAACTGTTTTTT
. | . | TRBJ2-5 | TRBV5-1 | CASSGGGPGETQYF | TGCGCCAGCAGCGGAGGGGGCCCGGGGGAGACCCAGTACTTC
. | . | TRBJ2-5 | TRBV24-1 | CATSDEVGKTQYF | TGTGCCACCAGTGACGAAGTTGGGAAGACCCAGTACTTC
. | . | TRBJ1-1 | TRBV10-3 | CAISEGETEAFF | TGTGCCATCAGTGAAGGGGAGACTGAAGCTTTCTTT
. | once | TRBJ2-2 | TRBV11-3 | CASSPPNPNTGELFF | TGTGCCAGCAGCCCTCCCAACCCGAACACCGGGGAGCTGTTTTTT
TRBD1 | . | TRBJ2-3 | TRBV18 | CASSHRQGSTDTQYF | TGTGCCAGCTCTCATAGACAGGGGAGCACAGATACGCAGTATTTT
. | . | TRBJ1-1 | TRBV3-1/TRBV3-2 | CASSFGAGDTEAFF | TGTGCCAGCAGCTTCGGGGCCGGGGACACTGAAGCTTTCTTT
. | once | TRBJ1-3 | TRBV5-5 | CASSFNREWSSGNTIYF | TGTGCCAGCAGCTTCAACAGGGAGTGGAGCTCTGGAAACACCATATATTTT
. | . | TRBJ1-5 | TRBV6-5 | CASSFLNQPQHF | TGTGCCAGCAGTTTCCTCAATCAGCCCCAGCATTTT
. | . | TRBJ1-5 | TRBV12-1 | CASSARGRGGQPQHF | TGTGCCAGCAGCGCCCGCGGCAGGGGGGGCCAGCCCCAGCATTTT
TRBD2 | . | TRBJ2-1 | TRBV5-1 | CASSLLADPYNEQFF | TGCGCCAGCAGCTTACTAGCGGACCCTTACAATGAGCAGTTCTTC
TRBD1 | . | TRBJ2-3 | TRBV6-5 | CASSRGQGGADTQYF | TGTGCCAGCAGTAGGGGACAGGGAGGCGCAGATACGCAGTATTTT
. | . | TRBJ2-7 | TRBV18 | CASGRRYEQYF | TGTGCCAGCGGACGGAGGTACGAGCAGTACTTC
. | . | TRBJ2-5 | TRBV12-3/TRBV12-4 | CASSFVARETQYF | TGTGCCAGCAGTTTTGTGGCTCGAGAGACCCAGTACTTC
TRBD1 | . | TRBJ1-4 | TRBV25-1 | CASSGGTAANEKLFF | TGTGCCAGCAGTGGGGGGACAGCCGCTAATGAAAAACTGTTTTTT
TRBD1 | . | TRBJ2-7 | TRBV2 | CASSEEAGGYEQYF | TGTGCCAGCAGTGAAGAGGCAGGGGGCTACGAGCAGTACTTC
. | once | TRBJ2-2 | TRBV6-1 | CASSEQWTTGELFF | TGTGCCAGCAGTGAACAGTGGACCACCGGGGAGCTGTTTTTT
. | . | TRBJ2-3 | TRBV7-9 | CASSLARLADYMDF | TGTGCCAGCAGCTTAGCCCGGCTAGCCGATTACATGGATTTT
. | once | TRBJ2-4 | TRBV11-2 | CASSRESKSIQYF | TGTGCCAGCAGCCGAGAGAGTAAAAGCATTCAGTACTTC
. | . | TRBJ1-5 | TRBV19 | CASSPIGGQTYSNQPQHF | TGTGCCAGTAGCCCCATCGGGGGGCAAACGTATAGCAATCAGCCCCAGCATTTT
TRBD1 | . | TRBJ1-2 | TRBV30 | CAWRAHRGNGYTF | TGTGCCTGGAGGGCCCACAGGGGCAATGGCTACACCTTC
. | . | TRBJ2-7 | TRBV16 | CASSQLRQANEQYF | TGTGCCAGCAGCCAATTGCGACAGGCAAACGAGCAGTACTTC
TRBD1 | . | TRBJ1-1 | TRBV28 | CASSRDRVNTEAFF | TGTGCCAGCAGTCGGGACAGAGTAAACACTGAAGCTTTCTTT
. | . | TRBJ1-5 | TRBV19 | CASSIGGAFNQPQHF | TGTGCCAGTAGTATAGGGGGGGCCTTCAATCAGCCCCAGCATTTT
. | . | TRBJ2-2 | TRBV24-1 | CATSAPPGQTYTGELFF | TGTGCCACCAGTGCCCCCCCAGGGCAGACTTACACCGGGGAGCTGTTTTTT
TRBD2 | . | TRBJ2-1 | TRBV6-5 | CASRVAGGPNEQFF | TGTGCCAGCAGGGTAGCGGGAGGGCCCAATGAGCAGTTCTTC
. | . | TRBJ2-3 | TRBV5-1 | CASSSGLSRGGTDTQYF | TGCGCCAGCAGTTCCGGACTTTCACGTGGAGGCACAGATACGCAGTATTTT
. | . | TRBJ2-7 | TRBV9 | CASSVGGTTGLYEQYF | TGTGCCAGCAGCGTAGGTGGAACCACAGGGCTCTACGAGCAGTACTTC
. | . | TRBJ1-5 | TRBV27 | CASSYTAYSNQPQHF | TGTGCCAGCAGCTATACAGCATATAGCAATCAGCCCCAGCATTTT
. | . | TRBJ2-7 | TRBV12-3/TRBV12-4 | CASSLSLPYEQYF | TGTGCCAGCAGTTTAAGCCTGCCCTACGAGCAGTACTTC
. | few | TRBJ2-2 | TRBV5-1 | CASSLVGNTGELFF | TGCGCCAGCAGCTTGGTAGGCAACACCGGGGAGCTGTTTTTT
TRBD2 | . | TRBJ2-3 | TRBV5-1 | CASRGLAGERGTQYF | TGCGCCAGTAGGGGACTAGCGGGAGAGAGAGGTACGCAGTATTTT
TRBD1 | . | TRBJ2-3 | TRBV14 | CASSRQGPDTQYF | TGTGCCAGCAGCCGACAGGGTCCAGATACGCAGTATTTT
. | . | TRBJ1-3 | TRBV27 | CASSSRVGFGNTIYF | TGTGCCAGCAGCTCTCGAGTGGGTTTTGGAAACACCATATATTTT
TRBD2 | . | TRBJ2-3 | TRBV4-1 | CASSQVRLAGSTDTQYF | TGCGCCAGCAGCCAAGTGCGGCTAGCGGGAAGCACAGATACGCAGTATTTT
TRBD1 | . | TRBJ1-1 | TRBV2 | CASSVVYGQVNTEAFF | TGTGCCAGCAGTGTGGTTTACGGACAGGTGAACACTGAAGCTTTCTTT
. | few | TRBJ1-3 | TRBV11-3 | CASSGRVGGNTIYF | TGTGCCAGCAGCGGCAGGGTTGGAGGAAACACCATATATTTT
. | . | TRBJ1-1 | TRBV5-1 | CASSLGRVRETEAFF | TGCGCCAGCAGCTTGGGCAGGGTGAGAGAGACTGAAGCTTTCTTT
. | . | TRBJ2-1 | TRBV30 | CAWIVSSYNEQFF | TGTGCCTGGATTGTCAGCTCCTACAATGAGCAGTTCTTC